One and the same sample provided the 28 T cell receptor beta chains below, sequenced in a study of beta chain features in type 1 diabetes. Expressed TCRB transcripts were sequenced because the entire RNA isolate underwent reverse transcription. Here immunoSEQ multiplex PCR was the method, and the copy in TCRdb shows in-frame clones only, minus some. The sample has around 250,000 clones, around an eighth seen once. The material sequenced was naive CD4+ T cells from blood. Every receptor here comes from a woman aged 35 to 49 in good health.

This clone was found a few times. This chain connects TRBV5-5 to TRBJ2-3; D perhaps matches TRBD1 (5 bases). The germline V gene has CDR1 SGHKS and CDR2 YYEKEE (reference sequence). V lost 4 bases, J lost 14 bases, and 20 bases lay in between. This CDR3 is 13 amino acids long. Here the CDR3 reads CASSADIWGIRYF. The CDR3 DNA is TGTGCCAGCAGCGCCGACATTTGGGGCATACGGTATTTT.

V is TRBV6-1 and J is TRBJ2-6; 8 nucleotides align to TRBD1. Trimming at V came to 6 bases and at J to 4 bases, leaving 5 bases not matched to a gene. This CDR3 has 15 amino acids. Germline assignment: CDR1 MNHNS and CDR2 SASEGT. CDR3 protein: CASRSQGAGANVLTF. The CDR3 nucleotides read TGTGCCAGCAGAAGCCAGGGGGCCGGGGCCAACGTCCTGACTTTC.

This clone was seen many times. The V gene is TRBV18, the J gene TRBJ2-1; the D gene is possibly TRBD1 (6 bases). Looked up from germline, CDR1 is KGHSH and CDR2 is LQKENI. CDR3 length: 12 amino acids. Trimming removed 4 bases from V and 5 bases from J, with 6 bases in between. CDR3 amino acids: CASSHRDNEQFF. CDR3 coding DNA: TGTGCCAGCTCACACAGGGACAATGAGCAGTTCTTC.

This clone turned up a few times. The chain uses TRBV10-3 and TRBJ1-3; 7 nucleotides line up with TRBD1. CDR3 size: 14 residues. The V segment lost 7 bases and the J segment 2 bases; nucleotides outside the gene matches: 5. Germline V lookup: CDR1 ENHRY, CDR2 SYGVKD. For the CDR3, the DNA is TGTGCCATCACCGACAGGGCAGCTGGAAACACCATATATTTT. This encodes CAITDRAAGNTIYF.

This clone was seen only a few times. This chain connects TRBV7-9 to TRBJ2-3; TRBD2 is a possible D gene (6 bases). Trimming removed 5 bases at V and 2 bases at J, with 11 bases between. The CDR3 is made up of 14 amino acids. Germline loops: CDR1 SEHNR, CDR2 FQNEAQ (reference sequence). DNA of the CDR3: TGTGCCAGCAGCCGGGACTCCATCACAGATACGCAGTATTTT. It translates to CASSRDSITDTQYF.

The rearrangement uses TRBV18 and TRBJ1-1, with TRBD1 identical over 12 bases. The CDR3 has 17 amino acids. Looked up from germline, CDR1 is KGHSH and CDR2 is LQKENI. After removal of 0 bases from V and 4 bases from J, the junction contained 6 bases not matched to a gene. CDR3 sequence reads: CASSPPSPGQGATEAFF. The DNA for the CDR3 is TGTGCCAGCTCACCACCATCACCGGGACAGGGGGCCACTGAAGCTTTCTTT.

This clone occurred a few times. This chain links TRBV10-3 with TRBJ1-5; unclear D gene. Per germline, CDR1 ENHRY and CDR2 SYGVKD. This CDR3 is 15 amino acids long. Trimming cost V 4 bases and J 5 bases, with 15 bases left between them. In nucleotides, the CDR3 is TGTGCCATCAGTGGGAATGGGGAGGGCGATCAGCCCCAGCATTTT. As protein: CAISGNGEGDQPQHF.

This clone has only a few counts. The chain couples TRBV6-1 to TRBJ2-3, with D uncertain. Germline V lookup: CDR1 MNHNS, CDR2 SASEGT. V shed 6 bases and J shed 6 bases, with 7 bases lying between them. The CDR3 covers 11 residues. CDR3 DNA sequence: TGTGCCAGCAGCGCACAGGATACGCAGTATTTT. Its translation is CASSAQDTQYF.

The genes are TRBV2 and TRBJ2-7, with D tentatively TRBD1 (5 bases). This CDR3 spans 13 amino acids. V was pared by 3 bases and J by 6 bases, with 12 bases between. Germline lookup yields CDR1 SNHLY and CDR2 FYNNEI. The CDR3 here is CASSDLGRAEQYF. CDR3 sequence (DNA): TGTGCCAGCAGTGACCTGGGCAGGGCCGAGCAGTACTTC.

This chain joins TRBV7-7 and TRBJ2-1, with no clear D. CDR3 size: 13 residues. CDR1 SSHAT and CDR2 FNYEAQ come from the germline V gene (reference sequence). V lost 5 bases and J lost 0, with 5 bases in between. In DNA, the CDR3 is TGTGCCAGCAGCCTAAGCTCCTACAATGAGCAGTTCTTC. Amino acids: CASSLSSYNEQFF.

The rearrangement links TRBV10-1 to TRBJ2-7, with no clear D. The ends were cut back, 4 bases at V and 3 bases at J, with 10 bases in the middle. CDR1 WNHNN and CDR2 SYGVQD come from the germline V gene (reference sequence). The CDR3 totals 13 residues. The CDR3 nucleotides read TGCGCCAGCAGTGCTGGCTTGTTCTACGAGCAGTACTTC. It yields the protein CASSAGLFYEQYF.

The V gene is TRBV29-1, the J gene TRBJ1-2, with 7 bases lining up with TRBD1. This CDR3 contains 14 residues. V dropped 2 bases and J dropped 2; count of bases not matched to a gene: 5. Germline V gene lookup returns CDR1 SQVTM and CDR2 ANQGSEA. CDR3 sequence (DNA): TGCAGCGTTGAAACAGGGGCTGGAAACTATGGCTACACCTTC. It specifies CSVETGAGNYGYTF.

This CDR3 is CAISEGGGGVEVDAQYF. In DNA, the CDR3 is TGTGCCATCAGTGAAGGTGGGGGGGGCGTAGAGGTGGACGCCCAGTACTTC. The chain employs TRBV10-3 and TRBJ2-5, with D tentatively TRBD2 (7 bases). The CDR3 length is 17 residues. The ends were cut back, 3 bases at V and 9 bases at J, with 26 bases in the middle. CDR1 ENHRY and CDR2 SYGVKD come from the germline V gene.

This clone was detected a few times. The V and J genes are TRBV5-1 and TRBJ1-1, with D unclear. The CDR3 has 13 residues. V dropped 4 bases and J dropped 0 bases, with 7 bases sitting between them. Per the germline V gene, CDR1 is SGHRS and CDR2 is YFSETQ. This CDR3 reads CASSQALNTEAFF. CDR3 DNA sequence: TGCGCCAGCAGCCAAGCACTGAACACTGAAGCTTTCTTT.

V gene TRBV5-8 combines with J gene TRBJ1-1; the D is unclear. Trimming stripped 0 bases from V and 6 bases from J, with 6 bases between. The CDR3 is 12 residues long. Germline CDR1 and CDR2: SGHTS and YDEGEE. The CDR3 DNA reads TGTGCCAGCAGCTTGGAAGCTCCTGAAGCTTTCTTT. The encoded protein is CASSLEAPEAFF.

This chain joins TRBV19 and TRBJ1-2, with TRBD1 matching over 7 bases. The V and J ends lost 7 bases and 4 bases, in that order; junction bases with no gene match: 15. Germline CDR1 and CDR2: LNHDA and SQIVND (reference sequence). The CDR3 covers 16 residues. The CDR3 DNA sequence: TGTGCCAGTAACCGAGGAGGGGGCGCTTCGGGCTATGGCTACACCTTC. This sequence encodes CASNRGGGASGYGYTF.

The V call is TRBV28, the J call TRBJ2-1, with D maybe TRBD2 (7 bases). CDR1 is MDHEN and CDR2 is SYDVKM in the germline V gene. CDR3 size: 16 residues. Trimming took 3 bases from V and 5 from J, leaving 17 bases between them. CDR3 sequence (DNA): TGTGCCAGCAGTTTCAGTGGGTGGGGGGGCCACAATGAGCAGTTCTTC. Translating it yields CASSFSGWGGHNEQFF. The variable domain in full, with the rest retrieved from reference TRBV28 and TRBJ2-1, is DVKVTQSSRYLVKRTGEKVFLECVQDMDHENMFWYRQDPGLGLRLIYFSYDVKMKEKGDIPEGYSVSREKKERFSLILESASTNQTSMYLCASSFSGWGGHNEQFFGPGTRLTVL.

The CDR3 here is CASSFSTAGIRTEAFF. DNA of the CDR3: TGTGCCAGCAGCTTCAGCACCGCAGGTATCCGCACTGAAGCTTTCTTT. This chain connects TRBV11-1 to TRBJ1-1; D call uncertain. V lost 3 bases and J lost 4, with 18 bases in between. Germline CDR1 SGHAT, CDR2 FQDESV (reference sequence). The CDR3 contains 16 residues.

The chain recombines TRBV4-3 with TRBJ1-2, with 8 bases identical to TRBD1. V shed 0 bases and J 2 bases; nucleotides not matched to a gene: 11. The CDR3 runs 18 residues. From germline, CDR1 is LGHNA and CDR2 YSLEER. The CDR3 protein is CASSQEEARGLLNYGYTF. In nucleotides, the CDR3 is TGCGCCAGCAGCCAAGAGGAGGCCAGGGGGCTGTTAAACTATGGCTACACCTTC.

This clone was seen more than once but under ten times. The rearrangement uses TRBV13 and TRBJ2-7, with a possible D match to TRBD1 (5 bases). This CDR3 region has 14 residues. V was pared by 5 bases and J by 3 bases, with 14 bases between. Germline CDR1 PRHDT, CDR2 FYEKMQ (reference sequence). CDR3: CASSQALRGYEQYF. CDR3 in DNA: TGTGCCAGCAGCCAGGCCTTAAGGGGCTACGAGCAGTACTTC.

This rearrangement joins TRBV19 to TRBJ1-1, with 8 bases fitting TRBD1. This CDR3 is 15 amino acids long. V gave up 6 bases and J gave up 0 bases; unmatched junction bases: 6. Germline loops: CDR1 LNHDA, CDR2 SQIVND (reference sequence). The CDR3, as DNA: TGTGCCAGTAGGACAGACAGGGGAATGAACACTGAAGCTTTCTTT. Translation: CASRTDRGMNTEAFF.

For the CDR3, the DNA is TGTGCCAGCAGCCTAGGACAGGGGCGGAACACCATATATTTT. Translating it yields CASSLGQGRNTIYF. This chain uses TRBV5-4 with TRBJ1-3, with 9 bases lining up with TRBD1. This CDR3 region has 14 residues. With 4 bases clipped from V and 7 bases from J, the junction kept 6 bases outside the gene matches. Germline CDR1 and CDR2: SGHNT and YYREEE (reference sequence).

This clone was recorded a few times. The gene calls are TRBV11-2 and TRBJ2-7; 8 nucleotides line up with TRBD1. Germline loops: CDR1 SGHAT, CDR2 FQNNGV. V gave up 0 bases and J gave up 0 bases; unmatched junction bases: 7. The CDR3 extends over 17 amino acids. This CDR3 reads CASSLERNRGISYEQYF. DNA of the CDR3: TGTGCCAGCAGCTTAGAAAGGAACAGGGGGATCTCCTACGAGCAGTACTTC.

The CDR3 DNA is TGTGCCAGCAGCGGGACAGGGAAAGAGACCCAGTACTTC. It is translated as CASSGTGKETQYF. This chain links TRBV9 with TRBJ2-5; 8 positions agree with TRBD1. Germline CDR1 SGDLS, CDR2 YYNGEE. The CDR3 runs 13 residues. With 3 bases clipped from V and 3 bases from J, the junction kept 1 base outside the gene matches.

The chain uses TRBV28 and TRBJ2-3; TRBD1 matches 7 bases. The V gene's germline CDR1 is MDHEN and CDR2 SYDVKM. This CDR3 region has 14 residues. With 6 bases clipped from V and 2 bases from J, the junction kept 5 bases outside the gene matches. The CDR3 here is CASRQGSYTDTQYF. DNA for the CDR3: TGTGCCAGCAGACAGGGGAGCTACACAGATACGCAGTATTTT.

This clone was observed a single time. The CDR3 reads CASSFRGYNEKLFF. The CDR3 region has the DNA TGCGCCAGCAGCTTCAGGGGGTATAATGAAAAACTGTTTTTT. This sequence joins TRBV5-1 and TRBJ1-4, with 7 nucleotides matching TRBD1. Per germline, CDR1 SGHRS and CDR2 YFSETQ. The CDR3 loop spans 14 amino acids. V shed 2 bases, J shed 4 bases, and the junction held 2 bases outside the gene matches.

The chain employs TRBV5-4 and TRBJ1-2, with D uncertain. Germline CDR1 reads SGHNT; CDR2 reads YYREEE (reference sequence). The CDR3 contains 12 residues. Trimming cost V 5 bases and J 8 bases, with 13 bases left between them. The CDR3 spells CASSPRPGGYTF. The CDR3 DNA follows: TGTGCCAGCAGTCCTAGACCGGGGGGCTACACCTTC.

CDR3 coding DNA: TGTGCCAGCTCACCAAGACAGGGCCTCTATGGCTACACCTTC. Translation gives CASSPRQGLYGYTF. The chain uses TRBV18 and TRBJ1-2; 7 bases agree with TRBD1. Per the germline V gene, CDR1 is KGHSH and CDR2 is LQKENI. The CDR3 contains 14 residues. The V gene end was trimmed by 2 bases and the J gene end by 4 bases; junction bases not matched to a gene: 4.